These 11 T cell receptor beta chains were all obtained from the same sample, sequenced in a study of blood T cell repertoires in COVID-19. The repertoire was sequenced with immunoSEQ multiplex PCR; TCRdb's copy has only in-frame clones and lacks some. This sample has approximately 49,000 clones, with roughly 80% found just once. Sequenced sample: peripheral blood. These receptors all come from a human donor with acute or convalescent COVID-19. The donor label of this sample is uncertain.

The rearrangement joins TRBV2 to TRBJ1-2, with TRBD1 as a possible D gene (6 bases). The CDR3 consists of 14 residues. Trimming took off 4 bases at V and 5 bases at J, with 14 bases between the two ends. Per germline, CDR1 SNHLY and CDR2 FYNNEI. CDR3 protein: CASSARQASYGYTF. CDR3 DNA: TGTGCCAGCAGTGCCCGACAGGCTTCTTATGGCTACACCTTC.

V and J are TRBV7-2 and TRBJ2-3; 8 nucleotides line up with TRBD1. The CDR3 contains 19 residues. CDR1 is SGHTA and CDR2 is FQGNSA in the germline V gene. Trimming removed 3 bases from V and 4 bases from J; junction bases left unmatched: 18. CDR3 sequence: CASSFSVPGQVRGSDTQYF. DNA of the CDR3: TGTGCCAGCAGCTTCTCTGTCCCGGGACAGGTTCGGGGTTCAGATACGCAGTATTTT. The full variable domain, in which reference TRBV7-2 and TRBJ2-3 provide the parts outside the CDR3, is GAGVSQSPSNKVTEKGKDVELRCDPISGHTALYWYRQSLGQGLEFLIYFQGNSAPDKSGLPSDRFSAERTGGSVSTLTIQRTQQEDSAVYLCASSFSVPGQVRGSDTQYFGPGTRLTVL.

This clone was counted once. The chain links TRBV19 to TRBJ2-2; 9 nucleotides match TRBD1. Unmatched junction bases numbered 4, after V lost 0 bases and J lost 5 bases. The germline V gene has CDR1 LNHDA and CDR2 SQIVND (reference sequence). This CDR3 is 16 amino acids long. The DNA for the CDR3 is TGTGCCAGTAGTATAGAAGGACAGGGGATAACCGGGGAGCTGTTTTTT. It codes for CASSIEGQGITGELFF.

The chain joins TRBV28 to TRBJ1-2; D remains unclear. CDR3 length: 13 amino acids. V gave up 10 bases and J gave up 0 bases, with 12 bases separating them. In germline, CDR1 is MDHEN, CDR2 SYDVKM. CDR3 DNA sequence: TGTGCCACCCGGTACGAGGCTAACTATGGCTACACCTTC. This translates into CATRYEANYGYTF.

This clone was seen more than once but under ten times. The V call is TRBV2, the J call TRBJ1-1; TRBD1 might be the D (6 bases). Between the trimmed V and J ends, which lost 4 bases and 4 bases, there was a span of 13 bases. Germline CDR1 and CDR2: SNHLY and FYNNEI. The CDR3 has 14 residues. The CDR3 DNA reads TGTGCCAGCAGTGTACAGGGTTATGGCACTGAAGCTTTCTTT. Residues: CASSVQGYGTEAFF. Based on the CDR3 plus reference TRBV2 and TRBJ1-1, the full variable domain is EPEVTQTPSHQVTQMGQEVILRCVPISNHLYFYWYRQILGQKVEFLVSFYNNEISEKSEIFDDQFSVERPDGSNFTLKIRSTKLEDSAMYFCASSVQGYGTEAFFGQGTRLTVV.

The chain employs TRBV5-4 and TRBJ2-7; 14 bases map to TRBD2. Germline loops: CDR1 SGHNT, CDR2 YYREEE (reference sequence). V gave up 4 bases and J gave up 7 bases; unmatched junction bases: 4. The CDR3 has 14 amino acids. The CDR3 protein is CASSPGLAGEEQYF. The CDR3 nucleotides read TGTGCCAGCAGCCCGGGACTAGCGGGAGAAGAGCAGTACTTC.

This clone was found once. This chain joins TRBV19 and TRBJ2-7; the D gene is possibly TRBD1 (6 bases). Trimming cost V 5 bases and J 7 bases, with 12 bases left between them. This CDR3 has 12 residues. Germline V gene lookup returns CDR1 LNHDA and CDR2 SQIVND (reference sequence). As DNA, the CDR3 is TGTGCCAGTAGTCTCGCCGACAGGGAGCAGTACTTC. Its protein is CASSLADREQYF.

This chain joins TRBV24-1 and TRBJ1-1; tentatively, D is TRBD1 (6 bases). Between the trimmed V and J ends, which lost 2 bases and 2 bases, there was a span of 11 bases. CDR1 and CDR2 (germline): KGHDR, SFDVKD. The length of the CDR3 is 15 residues. The DNA of the CDR3 is TGTGCCACCAGTGATTCCGGGACATCCAACACTGAAGCTTTCTTT. It is translated as CATSDSGTSNTEAFF.

The count of this clone is one. This chain uses TRBV19 with TRBJ2-1; 7 bases map to TRBD1. V was clipped by 6 bases and J by 9 bases; unmatched bases: 8. Germline V gives CDR1 LNHDA, CDR2 SQIVND (reference sequence). The CDR3 totals 13 residues. This CDR3 is CASSLEGAGEQFF. The CDR3 DNA follows: TGTGCCAGTAGCCTTGAGGGGGCGGGTGAGCAGTTCTTC. Together with reference TRBV19 and TRBJ2-1, the CDR3 gives the full variable domain: DGGITQSPKYLFRKEGQNVTLSCEQNLNHDAMYWYRQDPGQGLRLIYYSQIVNDFQKGDIAEGYSVSREKKESFPLTVTSAQKNPTAFYLCASSLEGAGEQFFGPGTRLTVL.

As for this clone: The junction departs from the called germline gene at one end, perhaps through a read error. The chain joins TRBV6-2 or TRBV6-3 to TRBJ2-7, with D perhaps TRBD1 (6 bases). CDR3 length equals 13 residues. Germline CDR1 MNHEY, CDR2 SVGEGT. The CDR3 spells CASSSDSSYEQCF. In DNA form, the CDR3 reads TGTGCCAGCAGTTCGGACAGCTCCTACGAGCAGTGCTTC.

This rearrangement joins TRBV6-2 or TRBV6-3 to TRBJ1-1, with D possibly TRBD1 on 5 matching bases. The germline CDR1 and CDR2 sequences are MNHEY and SVGEGT. V was pared by 2 bases and J by 0 bases, with 16 bases between. There are 17 residues in the CDR3. As DNA, the CDR3 is TGTGCCAGCAGTTACGCCCGGGGAGGGGCGATGAACACTGAAGCTTTCTTT. Translation gives CASSYARGGAMNTEAFF.